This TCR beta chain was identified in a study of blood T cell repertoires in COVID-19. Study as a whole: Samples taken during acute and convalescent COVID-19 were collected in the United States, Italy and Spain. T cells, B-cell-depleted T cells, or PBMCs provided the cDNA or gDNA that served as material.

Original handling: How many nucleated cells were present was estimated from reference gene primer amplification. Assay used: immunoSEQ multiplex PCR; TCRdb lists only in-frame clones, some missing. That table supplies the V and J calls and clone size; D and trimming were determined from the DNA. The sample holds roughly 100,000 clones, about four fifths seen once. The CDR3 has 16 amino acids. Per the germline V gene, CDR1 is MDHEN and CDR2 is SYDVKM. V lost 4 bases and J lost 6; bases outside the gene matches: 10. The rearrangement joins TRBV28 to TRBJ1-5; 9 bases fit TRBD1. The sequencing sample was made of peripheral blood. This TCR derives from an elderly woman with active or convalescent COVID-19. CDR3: CASSSLTGTGIQPQHF. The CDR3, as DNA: TGTGCCAGCAGTTCTCTAACCGGGACAGGGATTCAGCCCCAGCATTTT.